The subject of this entry is one T cell receptor beta chain. V was pared by 8 bases and J by 3 bases, with 3 bases of the junction left unmatched. This CDR3 spans 14 amino acids. Germline CDR1 is MNHEY and CDR2 is SMNVEV (reference sequence). This specimen belongs to a study of molecular identifiers for immune sequencing clone quantification. As for the study in general: In replicates, RNA taken from approximately 20,000 or 100,000 naive CD8 cells was divided five ways, and four portions underwent sequencing.

Preparation of naive CD8 libraries involved roughly 20,000 to 1,000,000 sorted cells and 10%, 30% or 50% RNA. TCRdb re-called the PCR reads with MiXCR, one entry per CDR3 protein. This table holds about half a million distinct CDR3 sequences, around 23% found once. The specimen was naive CD8+ T cells from blood, with Jurkat cell RNA spiked in. Subset noted: FACS-sorted CD8+CD4-CCR7+CD45RA+ naive T cells. The chain couples TRBV27 to TRBJ2-1; 11 positions match TRBD1. The receptor was derived from a human donor in good health. Some libraries in this study had Jurkat cell RNA spiked in. The CDR3, as DNA: TGTGCCAGCGGGGACAGGGGGGGCTACAATGAGCAGTTCTTC. This translates into CASGDRGGYNEQFF.